This T cell receptor beta chain was recovered during a study of CD8 T cells in ankylosing spondylitis. This clonotype was picked up a small number of times. TCRdb used MiXCR to reprocess the 5' RACE reads, holding one entry per CDR3 protein. Here the sample spans approximately 150,000 distinct CDR3 sequences, 25% to 35% being singletons. The TCR was taken from a male donor with ankylosing spondylitis. The sequenced sample consisted of synovial fluid, either unsorted or a sorted T cell fraction (not recorded which).

The CDR3 bases are TGTGCCAGCAGCTTAGCAACCGACAGTGGTGGCTACACCTTC. Translated, it gives CASSLATDSGGYTF. This chain joins TRBV7-9 and TRBJ1-2; D possibly corresponds to TRBD1 (5 bases). The V end lost 0 bases, the J end lost 7 bases, and 12 bases lay between the germline ends. From germline, CDR1 is SEHNR and CDR2 FQNEAQ (reference sequence). The CDR3 covers 14 residues. Drawing the rest from reference TRBV7-9 and TRBJ1-2, the complete variable domain is DTGVSQNPRHKITKRGQNVTFRCDPISEHNRLYWYRQTLGQGPEFLTYFQNEAQLEKSRLLSDRFSAERPKGSFSTLEIQRTEQGDSAMYLCASSLATDSGGYTFGSGTRLTVV.